Listed here are 28 T cell receptor beta chains from one sample, sequenced in a study of control samples from healthy donors and cancer patients. Profiled with immunoSEQ multiplex PCR; TCRdb holds only in-frame clones, not every one. Of about 130,000 clones in the sample, around nine tenths are singletons; the top ten hold about 2.5%. Sequenced material: blood. These receptors all come from a man aged 35 to 55 in good health.

The rearrangement uses TRBV5-6 and TRBJ2-7, with 7 nucleotides matching TRBD1. Germline lookup yields CDR1 SGHDT and CDR2 YYEEEE. This CDR3 contains 14 residues. Trimming removed 1 base from V and 7 bases from J; junction bases left unmatched: 8. Here the CDR3 DNA reads TGTGCCAGCAGCTTGTCTTGGGACAGAGGAGAGCAGTACTTC. It codes for CASSLSWDRGEQYF.

Turning to this clone: One junction end disagrees with the germline gene, perhaps due to a read error. CDR3 DNA sequence: TGTGCCAGCTCATCACCCGGGACAGACTACAAGCAGTACTTC. The encoded protein is CASSSPGTDYKQYF. This chain uses TRBV18 with TRBJ2-7; 7 positions agree with TRBD1. The CDR3 runs 14 residues. From germline, CDR1 is KGHSH and CDR2 LQKENI.

The rearrangement uses TRBV7-9 and TRBJ2-1, with D perhaps matching TRBD2 (6 bases). Looked up from germline, CDR1 is SEHNR and CDR2 is FQNEAQ (reference sequence). Trimming removed 1 base from V and 6 bases from J, with 25 bases in between. This CDR3 is 19 amino acids long. In DNA, the CDR3 is TGTGCCAGCAGCTTAGGACCCGGATTCGTCGAGGGCGGGATCAATGAGCAGTTCTTC. Residues: CASSLGPGFVEGGINEQFF.

This clone was detected only once. The J gene is TRBJ1-2, the V gene TRBV5-1; D may be TRBD1 (5 bases). This CDR3 has 15 residues. Between the trimmed V and J ends, which lost 4 bases and 1 base, there was a span of 14 bases. Germline CDR1 SGHRS, CDR2 YFSETQ. CDR3 residues: CASSPGDSDNYGYTF. The CDR3 nucleotides are TGCGCCAGCAGCCCCGGAGACAGCGATAACTATGGCTACACCTTC.

The rearrangement links TRBV9 to TRBJ2-2, with D unclear. The CDR3 loop spans 14 amino acids. Trimming shortened V by 4 bases and J by 0 bases, and 7 bases separated the two germline ends. Germline V lookup: CDR1 SGDLS, CDR2 YYNGEE. The DNA for the CDR3 is TGTGCCAGCAGCTCGAGTCCGAACACCGGGGAGCTGTTTTTT. This gives the protein CASSSSPNTGELFF.

The chain joins TRBV2 to TRBJ1-2; D is possibly TRBD1 (5 bases). Germline lookup yields CDR1 SNHLY and CDR2 FYNNEI. This CDR3 comprises 15 residues. V was cut by 3 bases and J by 4 bases, with 15 bases left in between. The CDR3 DNA follows: TGTGCCAGCAGTGAGGTACAGGTTCAACTCTATGGCTACACCTTC. Its translation: CASSEVQVQLYGYTF.

V is TRBV4-2 and J is TRBJ1-5; D remains unclear. Germline CDR1 LGHNA, CDR2 YNFKEQ. Trimming took 1 base from V and 5 from J, leaving 12 bases between them. This CDR3 is built from 15 residues. In DNA form, the CDR3 reads TGTGCCAGCAGCCAAGGTGGGGTAGGCGATCAGCCCCAGCATTTT. Translation gives CASSQGGVGDQPQHF.

This clone was observed a handful of times. The V call is TRBV6-5, the J call TRBJ1-2; D is uncertain. CDR1 MNHEY and CDR2 SVGAGI come from the germline V gene. This CDR3 region has 13 residues. The ends were cut back, 3 bases at V and 3 bases at J, with 8 bases in the middle. The CDR3 loop reads CASSYREDYGYTF. CDR3 bases: TGTGCCAGCAGTTATAGGGAGGACTATGGCTACACCTTC.

V gene TRBV6-1 combines with J gene TRBJ2-1, with D possibly being TRBD1 (6 bases). V lost 1 base and J lost 1, with 8 bases in between. The germline V gene has CDR1 MNHNS and CDR2 SASEGT. The CDR3 loop spans 15 amino acids. Here the CDR3 reads CASSEDRVSYNEQFF. DNA of the CDR3: TGTGCCAGCAGTGAAGACAGGGTATCCTACAATGAGCAGTTCTTC.

This clone was counted a single time. The genes are TRBV19 and TRBJ1-2; D gene unclear. V dropped 2 bases and J dropped 8 bases, with 15 bases sitting between them. Germline V CDR1 and CDR2: LNHDA, SQIVND (reference sequence). The CDR3 has 14 amino acids. As DNA, the CDR3 is TGTGCCAGTAGTATAAATATCCAGAGAGGAGGCTACACCTTC. It translates to CASSINIQRGGYTF.

Worth noting for this clone: The junction departs from the called germline gene at one end, perhaps through a read error. The sample holds other DNA sequences that translate to the same CDR3. The chain carries TRBV5-5 and TRBJ1-2, with 8 nucleotides matching TRBD1. The CDR3 spans 13 residues. Looked up from germline, CDR1 is SGHKS and CDR2 is YYEKEE (reference sequence). The CDR3 sequence: CASSLDRVYGYTF. In DNA form, the CDR3 reads TGTGCCAGCAGTTTGGACAGGGTTTATGGCTACACCTTC.

The rearrangement joins TRBV6-5 to TRBJ2-2; D may match TRBD1 or TRBD2 (6 bases each). The V and J ends lost 7 bases and 3 bases respectively, with 15 bases between them. CDR1 and CDR2 (germline): MNHEY, SVGAGI. The CDR3 loop spans 15 amino acids. The CDR3 DNA sequence: TGTGCCAGCAATAGGGGGGCCCCCTACACCGGGGAGCTGTTTTTT. Its translation: CASNRGAPYTGELFF.

The chain combines TRBV4-1 with TRBJ2-7, with unresolved D. The CDR3 covers 14 residues. Trimming removed 8 bases at V and 2 bases at J, with 16 bases between. Germline loops: CDR1 MGHRA, CDR2 YSYEKL. This CDR3 reads CASAFYTTTYEQYF. The CDR3 DNA is TGCGCCAGCGCATTTTACACGACGACCTACGAGCAGTACTTC.

The chain couples TRBV5-1 to TRBJ2-7; TRBD2 agrees at 10 bases. This CDR3 has 15 residues. Germline lookup yields CDR1 SGHRS and CDR2 YFSETQ. J gave up 1 base and V 2 bases, and 3 bases lay outside the gene matches. In nucleotides, the CDR3 is TGCGCCAGCAGCTTTAGGACTAGCGGTTCCTACGAGCAGTACTTC. This translates into CASSFRTSGSYEQYF.

The genes are TRBV4-1 and TRBJ1-4, with D unresolved. V dropped 0 bases and J dropped 0 bases, with 8 bases sitting between them. Per the germline V gene, CDR1 is MGHRA and CDR2 is YSYEKL. The CDR3 consists of 16 residues. The CDR3 protein is CASSQDLAATNEKLFF. CDR3 sequence (DNA): TGCGCCAGCAGCCAAGATCTGGCTGCAACTAATGAAAAACTGTTTTTT.

The chain combines TRBV14 with TRBJ1-6; D unclear. The CDR3 runs 13 residues. With 1 base removed from V and 10 bases from J, the gap between germline ends came to 8 bases. Germline CDR1 SGHDN, CDR2 FVKESK. The CDR3 sequence is CASSQVNRSPLHF. As DNA, the CDR3 is TGTGCCAGCAGCCAAGTCAACCGGTCACCCCTCCACTTT.

The rearrangement uses TRBV9 and TRBJ2-3, with 12 bases identical to TRBD1. Germline values: CDR1 SGDLS, CDR2 YYNGEE. V dropped 3 bases and J dropped 3; count of bases not matched to a gene: 8. CDR3 length: 17 residues. The CDR3, as DNA: TGTGCCAGCAGCGCGACGGGACAGGGGGCACGGACAGATACGCAGTATTTT. It encodes CASSATGQGARTDTQYF.

This chain links TRBV3-1 (or the pseudogene TRBV3-2) with TRBJ2-1, with TRBD2 as a possible D gene (6 bases). Trimming removed 4 bases from V and 4 bases from J, with 14 bases in between. CDR1 is LGHDT and CDR2 is YNNKEL in the germline V gene (reference sequence). There are 15 residues in the CDR3. CDR3 residues: CASSLVGSPYNEQFF. As DNA, the CDR3 is TGTGCCAGCAGCCTAGTCGGGAGTCCTTACAATGAGCAGTTCTTC.

The V and J genes are TRBV2 and TRBJ2-2; a possible D gene is TRBD2 (7 bases). CDR3 length equals 16 residues. Trimming left V 10 bases short and J 4 bases short, with 22 bases between. Germline V gene sequence: CDR1 SNHLY, CDR2 FYNNEI. The CDR3 DNA follows: TGTGCCACCAGGGAAGGTCGGGGGGCGGGCACCGGGGAGCTGTTTTTT. Amino acid sequence: CATREGRGAGTGELFF.

This rearrangement joins TRBV20-1 to TRBJ2-1; D is uncertain. Germline CDR1 and CDR2: DFQATT and SNEGSKA (reference sequence). The CDR3 extends over 10 amino acids. Trimming cost V 5 bases and J 14 bases, with 13 bases left between them. CDR3 protein: CSAQFGREFF. As DNA, the CDR3 is TGCAGTGCTCAATTCGGCCGTGAGTTCTTC.

The chain recombines TRBV11-2 with TRBJ2-2, with TRBD2 matching over 9 bases. The CDR3 runs to 19 residues. From germline, CDR1 is SGHAT and CDR2 FQNNGV. The V gene end was trimmed by 5 bases and the J gene end by 3 bases; junction bases not matched to a gene: 16. The CDR3 reads CASSRYLAGGRVDTGELFF. In DNA, the CDR3 is TGTGCCAGCAGCCGATACCTCGCGGGGGGGCGGGTGGACACCGGGGAGCTGTTTTTT.

The gene calls are TRBV23-1 and TRBJ2-5; maybe TRBD1 (6 bases). TRBV23-1 falls under the ORF class, with uncertain function. V was pared by 2 bases and J by 5 bases, with 15 bases between. The CDR3 sequence is 15 residues long. CDR3 nucleotide sequence: TGCGCCAGCAGTCAACGAAACAGGGAGTCGGAGACCCAGTACTTC. Its translation: CASSQRNRESETQYF.

CDR3 DNA sequence: TGTGCCAGTAGTATTCGGAGGAACACTGAAGCTTTCTTT. The encoded protein is CASSIRRNTEAFF. This chain joins TRBV19 and TRBJ1-1; no clear D gene. CDR3 length: 13 residues. Germline V lookup: CDR1 LNHDA, CDR2 SQIVND (reference sequence). Trimming left V 3 bases short and J 1 base short, with 6 bases between. Full variable domain (missing parts from reference TRBV19 and TRBJ1-1): DGGITQSPKYLFRKEGQNVTLSCEQNLNHDAMYWYRQDPGQGLRLIYYSQIVNDFQKGDIAEGYSVSREKKESFPLTVTSAQKNPTAFYLCASSIRRNTEAFFGQGTRLTVV.

This chain connects TRBV7-8 to TRBJ1-3; no reliable D call. This CDR3 contains 17 residues. The V end was cut by 8 bases, the J end by 0 bases, with 20 bases between. Germline-derived CDR1 and CDR2 are SGHVS and FQNEAQ. CDR3 sequence: CASGLIATGGSGNTIYF. CDR3 nucleotide sequence: TGTGCCAGCGGCCTAATAGCGACGGGAGGCTCTGGAAACACCATATATTTT. The full variable domain, in which reference TRBV7-8 and TRBJ1-3 provide the parts outside the CDR3, is GAGVSQSPRYKVAKRGQDVALRCDPISGHVSLFWYQQALGQGPEFLTYFQNEAQLDKSGLPSDRFFAERPEGSVSTLKIQRTQQEDSAVYLCASGLIATGGSGNTIYFGEGSWLTVV.

The chain employs TRBV20-1 and TRBJ1-5; weak D call: TRBD1 (5 bases). The CDR3 length is 12 residues. Trimming took off 3 bases at V and 5 bases at J, with 8 bases between the two ends. Germline values: CDR1 DFQATT, CDR2 SNEGSKA (reference sequence). Written as DNA, the CDR3 is TGCAGTGCTAGTGCGACAGATCAGCCCCAGCATTTT. Translation gives CSASATDQPQHF.

As DNA, the CDR3 is TGTGCCAGCAGCTTATGGGGAGGTGGCTACACCTTC. This codes for CASSLWGGGYTF. The V and J genes are TRBV7-9 and TRBJ1-2; the D is unclear. Germline V gives CDR1 SEHNR, CDR2 FQNEAQ (reference sequence). Trimming removed 2 bases from V and 7 bases from J, with 8 bases in between. This CDR3 is built from 12 residues.

The rearrangement links TRBV6-5 to TRBJ1-6, with 7 bases fitting TRBD1. This CDR3 has 15 residues. J was trimmed by 7 bases and V by 5 bases; bases with no gene match: 8. Per the germline V gene, CDR1 is MNHEY and CDR2 is SVGAGI. For the CDR3, the DNA is TGTGCCAGCAGTAGACAGGGTAGAGAGAATTCACCCCTCCACTTT. It translates to CASSRQGRENSPLHF.

This clone was counted a few times. J is TRBJ2-2 and V is TRBV28; D uncertain. The germline CDR1 and CDR2 sequences are MDHEN and SYDVKM. V lost 6 bases and J lost 6, with 5 bases in between. The CDR3 sequence is 11 residues long. CDR3 bases: TGTGCCAGCAGAAGGGCCGGGGAGCTGTTTTTT. Its protein product is CASRRAGELFF.